The rows below give T cell receptor beta chains drawn from one sample of a study of graft-versus-host responses after intestinal transplantation. Sequencing used immunoSEQ multiplex PCR; TCRdb keeps in-frame clones, though not all of them. The sample yields about 8,000 clones, about 63% seen once. The specimen was ileum tissue, collected around 460 days after transplant. These receptor sequences come from a human patient who received an intestinal transplant, so some T cells may come from the graft donor. Each CDR3 is given with its conserved first and last residue. Fields, in order: V gene, D gene, clone size, J gene, CDR3 DNA, CDR3 protein. The D gene is left open where the match is weak. Only some rows state a clone size, as once, few, many or a class for expanded clones.

TRBV11-2	.	.	TRBJ2-5	TGTGCCAGCAGCCCCCCGATGGAGGAGCAAGAGACCCAGTACTTC	CASSPPMEEQETQYF
TRBV11-2	.	.	TRBJ1-4	TGTGCCAGCAGCTTAGGGACCTCTAATGAAAAACTGTTTTTT	CASSLGTSNEKLFF
TRBV2	.	once	TRBJ1-1	TGTGCCAGCAGCCGGGGGACTATCTTGAGCACTGAAGCTTTCTTT	CASSRGTILSTEAFF
TRBV6-5	.	.	TRBJ1-1	TGTGCCAGCAGTTACTCGGGCGACCAGACTGAAGCTTTCTTT	CASSYSGDQTEAFF
TRBV5-1	.	.	TRBJ1-2	TGCGCCAGCAGCTTGGGGGAAACAGGAAGTGAGGACCGTTCCTACTATGGCTACACCTTC	CASSLGETGSEDRSYYGYTF
TRBV2	.	.	TRBJ1-4	TGTGCCAGCAGTGTTGCTGAAAAACTGTTTTTT	CASSVAEKLFF
TRBV4-1	TRBD2	few	TRBJ2-3	TGCGCCAGCAGCCAAGAGTTGACTAGCGGCACCACAGATACGCAGTATTTT	CASSQELTSGTTDTQYF
TRBV5-6	TRBD2	.	TRBJ2-3	TGTGCCAGCAGCTTCGGGGACTACTACACAGATACGCAGTATTTT	CASSFGDYYTDTQYF
TRBV7-3	TRBD2	few	TRBJ2-1	TGTGCCAGCAGCTTTAGCGGGCCGGGCGAGCAGTTCTTC	CASSFSGPGEQFF
TRBV7-8	TRBD1	.	TRBJ1-2	TGTGCCAGCAGCGCAGTACAGGGGACCATAGCTAACTATGGCTACACCTTC	CASSAVQGTIANYGYTF
TRBV19	.	medium-sized	TRBJ1-1	TGTGCCAGTACCTCCGGGGGTAACCGCATGAACACTGAAGCTTTCTTT	CASTSGGNRMNTEAFF
TRBV6-5	.	.	TRBJ2-5	TGTGCCAGCAGTTACGGGGGGGGCTATCAAGAGACCCAGTACTTC	CASSYGGGYQETQYF
TRBV28	.	.	TRBJ1-1	TGTGCCAGCAGTTTATATAGTCCGAAGAGGGTCAACACTGAAGCTTTCTTT	CASSLYSPKRVNTEAFF
TRBV4-2	.	.	TRBJ1-1	TGTGCCAGCAGCCAAGAGGCGACAGTGAAAGCTTTCTTT	CASSQEATVKAFF
TRBV5-8	TRBD1	.	TRBJ2-7	TGTGCCAGCAGGGGACGGGGCAGGGGGCAAAGCGAGCAGTACTTC	CASRGRGRGQSEQYF
TRBV2	.	.	TRBJ2-5	TGTGCCAGCAGTGGGACGCAGACCCAGTACTTC	CASSGTQTQYF
TRBV28	TRBD2	.	TRBJ2-5	TGTGCCAGCAGTTTCCCCCTAGCGGGGGGCCAAGAGACCCAGTACTTC	CASSFPLAGGQETQYF
TRBV5-5	TRBD2	few	TRBJ2-1	TGTGCCAGCAGCACTAGCGGGATCTCCTACAATGAGCAGTTCTTC	CASSTSGISYNEQFF
TRBV4-2	TRBD2	.	TRBJ2-1	TGTGCCAGCAGCTTTAGCGGGGGGGTTTACAATGAGCAGTTCTTC	CASSFSGGVYNEQFF
TRBV19	.	few	TRBJ2-2	TGTGCCAGTAGTCTCAGGCCCACCGGGGAGCTGTTTTTT	CASSLRPTGELFF
TRBV14	TRBD2	.	TRBJ2-5	TGTGCCAGCAGCCAATGGCTAGCGGGGGAAGAGACCCAGTACTTC	CASSQWLAGEETQYF
TRBV4-2	TRBD2	few	TRBJ2-3	TGTGCCAGCAGCCAAGATCCTGGAGCGGGGGGTATCTTAGTTACGCAGTATTTT	CASSQDPGAGGILVTQYF
TRBV7-9	.	.	TRBJ1-2	TGTGCCAGCAGCTTGGGGAAAGTGGTCCAGGGAATGAATGGCTACACCTTC	CASSLGKVVQGMNGYTF
TRBV28	.	few	TRBJ1-2	TGTGCCAGCACCCCCTTTGTGGGGGGCTATGGCTACACCTTC	CASTPFVGGYGYTF
TRBV19	.	.	TRBJ1-1	TGTGCCAGTAGTATAGACGGGGGAAACACTGAAGCTTTCTTT	CASSIDGGNTEAFF
TRBV4-1	.	.	TRBJ1-3	TGCGCCAGCAGCCATCCAGGCTCTGGAAACACCATATATTTT	CASSHPGSGNTIYF
TRBV7-3	.	.	TRBJ2-3	TGTGCCAGCAGCTTAACGCTAATCCCTAGCACAGATACGCAGTATTTT	CASSLTLIPSTDTQYF
TRBV4-1	.	few	TRBJ2-4	TGCGCCAGCAGCCGGGAAGGGGTGGACAAAAACATTCAGTACTTC	CASSREGVDKNIQYF
TRBV4-2	.	.	TRBJ2-1	TGTGCCAGCAGCCAAGAAACACCCAGACAGTTCTTC	CASSQETPRQFF
TRBV11-2	.	.	TRBJ1-1	TGTGCCAGCAGCTTAGGGTCCGGGAACACTGAAGCTTTCTTT	CASSLGSGNTEAFF
TRBV15	.	.	TRBJ1-2	TGTGCCACCAGCAGAGATTTGAGTAGGGGTTCGAATGGCTACACCTTC	CATSRDLSRGSNGYTF
TRBV4-3	.	.	TRBJ1-4	TGCGCCAGCAGCCCAGGGAATGAAAAACTGTTTTTT	CASSPGNEKLFF
TRBV5-1	TRBD1	.	TRBJ2-1	TGCGCCAGCAGCACCGGGACAGAGGGGAATGAGCAGTTCTTC	CASSTGTEGNEQFF
TRBV7-2	TRBD2	.	TRBJ2-7	TGTGCCAGCAGCTTTAGCGGGCGCTCCTACGAGCAGTACTTC	CASSFSGRSYEQYF
TRBV27	.	once	TRBJ2-7	TGTGCCAGCAGTTCCCCCGGGACTGCCGTATACGAGCAGTACTTC	CASSSPGTAVYEQYF
TRBV6-1	.	.	TRBJ2-7	TGTGCCAGCAGGCTAGGGGGTGCTAGGTACGAGCAGTACTTC	CASRLGGARYEQYF
TRBV5-1	.	.	TRBJ1-1	TGCGCCAGCAGCTTGGTACAAGGCACTGAAGCTTTCTTT	CASSLVQGTEAFF
TRBV14	TRBD1	.	TRBJ2-1	TGTGCCAGCAGCCAAGATTGGCAGGGGGCTCTAATAGGCTCCTACAATGAGCAGTTCTTC	CASSQDWQGALIGSYNEQFF
TRBV7-9	.	.	TRBJ1-2	TGTGCCAGCAGCAGAAAAGTATACCATAAGACCTATGGCTACACCTTC	CASSRKVYHKTYGYTF